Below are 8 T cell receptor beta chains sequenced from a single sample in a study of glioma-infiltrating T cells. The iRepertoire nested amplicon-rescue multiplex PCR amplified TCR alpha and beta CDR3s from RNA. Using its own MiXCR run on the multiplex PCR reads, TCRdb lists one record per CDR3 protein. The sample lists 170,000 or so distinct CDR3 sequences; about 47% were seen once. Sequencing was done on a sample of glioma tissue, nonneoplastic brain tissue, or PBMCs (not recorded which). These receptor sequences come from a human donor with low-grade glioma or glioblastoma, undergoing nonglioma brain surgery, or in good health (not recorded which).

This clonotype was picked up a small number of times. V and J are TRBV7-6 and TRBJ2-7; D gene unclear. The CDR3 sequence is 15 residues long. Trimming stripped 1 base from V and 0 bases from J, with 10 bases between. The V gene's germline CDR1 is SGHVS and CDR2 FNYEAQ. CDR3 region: CASSLGTVSSYEQYF. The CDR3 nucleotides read TGTGCCAGCAGCTTAGGGACGGTGAGCTCCTACGAGCAGTACTTC.

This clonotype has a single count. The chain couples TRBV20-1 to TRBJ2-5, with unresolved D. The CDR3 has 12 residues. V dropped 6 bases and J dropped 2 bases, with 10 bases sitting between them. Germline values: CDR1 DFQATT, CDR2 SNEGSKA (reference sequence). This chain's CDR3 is CSAGVGQETQYF. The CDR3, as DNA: TGCAGTGCCGGAGTGGGACAAGAGACCCAGTACTTC.

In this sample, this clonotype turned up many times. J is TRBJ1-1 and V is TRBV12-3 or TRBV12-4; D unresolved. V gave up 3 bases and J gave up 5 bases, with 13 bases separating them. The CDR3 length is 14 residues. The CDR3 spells CASSFRRGNTEAFF. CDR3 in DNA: TGTGCCAGCAGTTTTCGTAGAGGGAATACTGAAGCTTTCTTT.

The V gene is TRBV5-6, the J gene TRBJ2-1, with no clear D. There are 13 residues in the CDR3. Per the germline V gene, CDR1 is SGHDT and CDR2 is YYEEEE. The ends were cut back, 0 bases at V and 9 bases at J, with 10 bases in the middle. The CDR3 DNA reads TGTGCCAGCAGCTTGGTGTCTCGTGTTGAGCAGTTCTTC. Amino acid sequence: CASSLVSRVEQFF.

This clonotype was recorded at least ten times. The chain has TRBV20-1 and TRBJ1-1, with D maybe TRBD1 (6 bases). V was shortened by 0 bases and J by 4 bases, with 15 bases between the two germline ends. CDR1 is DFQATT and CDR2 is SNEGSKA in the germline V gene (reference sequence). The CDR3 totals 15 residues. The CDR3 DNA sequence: TGCAGTGCTAGAGATGCAACCAGGGGAGTCACTGAAGCTTTCTTT. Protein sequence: CSARDATRGVTEAFF.

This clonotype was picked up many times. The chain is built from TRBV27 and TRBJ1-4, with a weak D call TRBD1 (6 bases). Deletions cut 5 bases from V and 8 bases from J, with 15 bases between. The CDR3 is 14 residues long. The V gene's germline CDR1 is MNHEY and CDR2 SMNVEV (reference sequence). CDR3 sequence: CASSLTLGAEKLFF. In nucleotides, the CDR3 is TGTGCCAGCAGTCTGACTTTGGGGGCCGAAAAACTGTTTTTT.

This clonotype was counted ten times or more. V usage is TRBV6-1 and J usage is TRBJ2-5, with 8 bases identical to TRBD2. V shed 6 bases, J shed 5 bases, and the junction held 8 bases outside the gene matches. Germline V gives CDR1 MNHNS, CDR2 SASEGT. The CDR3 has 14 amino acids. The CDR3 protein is CASRLSGVLETQYF. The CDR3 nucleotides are TGTGCCAGCAGACTTAGCGGGGTCCTGGAGACCCAGTACTTC.

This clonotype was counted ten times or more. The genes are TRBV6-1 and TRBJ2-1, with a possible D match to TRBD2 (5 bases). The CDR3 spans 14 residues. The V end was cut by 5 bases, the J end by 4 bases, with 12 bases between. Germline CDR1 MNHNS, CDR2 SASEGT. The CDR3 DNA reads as TGTGCCAGCAGTTCTCCCGGGAAATACAATGAGCAGTTCTTC. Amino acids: CASSSPGKYNEQFF.